Listed below are T cell receptor beta chains from one sample, sequenced in a study of human T cells and chemical hapten exposure. One entry per CDR3 protein, called by TCRdb with MiXCR from the RACE reads. The table lists more than 250,000 distinct CDR3 sequences, around 7.3% of them singletons. The specimen was whole blood, collected in connection with sensitization to the hapten diphenylcyclopropenone (DPC). Receptor source: a man younger than 30 with alopecia areata. Some clones in this sample may be carry-over from other donors' samples. Each CDR3 is given without its conserved first and last residue. Fields, in order: clone size, V gene, D gene, CDR3 protein. The D gene is left open where the match is weak. Size tells how often a clone was seen (once, few, many) or the class of an expanded clone, and some rows leave it out.

clone_size: -; v_call: TRBV4-3; d_call: -; cdr3_aa: ASSQAARKYPYGYT
clone_size: -; v_call: TRBV3-1; d_call: -; cdr3_aa: ASSQEGVSGGGYT
clone_size: many; v_call: TRBV5-1; d_call: TRBD1; cdr3_aa: ASSGRTGGNEKLF
clone_size: -; v_call: TRBV5-1; d_call: TRBD1; cdr3_aa: ASSLPGTGFYEQY
clone_size: few; v_call: TRBV29-1; d_call: -; cdr3_aa: SVMEGEQF
clone_size: many; v_call: TRBV7-9; d_call: TRBD2; cdr3_aa: ASSEKGLAENTDTQY
clone_size: -; v_call: TRBV7-2; d_call: -; cdr3_aa: ASKVQGGETQY
clone_size: -; v_call: TRBV2; d_call: -; cdr3_aa: ASNSGVPLSGANVLT
clone_size: few; v_call: TRBV29-1; d_call: TRBD1; cdr3_aa: SARTGINTGELF
clone_size: -; v_call: TRBV12-3/TRBV12-4; d_call: TRBD2; cdr3_aa: ASTHSGGYTDTQY
clone_size: -; v_call: TRBV7-9; d_call: -; cdr3_aa: ASSLAGVRSETQY
clone_size: -; v_call: TRBV6-5; d_call: TRBD1; cdr3_aa: ASSYGDRDYYEQY
clone_size: -; v_call: TRBV14; d_call: TRBD2; cdr3_aa: ASSQVRPAGDGELF
clone_size: few; v_call: TRBV10-1; d_call: TRBD1; cdr3_aa: ASSRGQHSQPQH
clone_size: -; v_call: TRBV11-2; d_call: -; cdr3_aa: ASTIGPRGRSADTQY
clone_size: few; v_call: TRBV6-2/TRBV6-3; d_call: -; cdr3_aa: ASTQTILNTQY
clone_size: few; v_call: TRBV4-1; d_call: -; cdr3_aa: ASAGTATSNQPQH
clone_size: many; v_call: TRBV5-1; d_call: -; cdr3_aa: ASSVTVRGSGNTIY
clone_size: few; v_call: TRBV12-3/TRBV12-4; d_call: TRBD2; cdr3_aa: ASSLTTSGNKNIQY
clone_size: few; v_call: TRBV12-5; d_call: TRBD1; cdr3_aa: ASGSPGQGEETQY
clone_size: -; v_call: TRBV7-9; d_call: TRBD1; cdr3_aa: ASSSPGTVVWNEQF
clone_size: -; v_call: TRBV5-1; d_call: -; cdr3_aa: ASSPVGERYGYT
clone_size: many; v_call: TRBV6-2/TRBV6-3; d_call: -; cdr3_aa: ASSYSSEGSEQF
clone_size: -; v_call: TRBV11-2; d_call: TRBD1; cdr3_aa: ASSRDRDHDQY
clone_size: -; v_call: TRBV28; d_call: -; cdr3_aa: ASSLRAELTYEQY
clone_size: many; v_call: TRBV29-1; d_call: TRBD1; cdr3_aa: SGTGQNTEAF
clone_size: -; v_call: TRBV7-2; d_call: -; cdr3_aa: ASSLERQGRGPQH
clone_size: -; v_call: TRBV12-3/TRBV12-4; d_call: -; cdr3_aa: ASRAFGNQPQH
clone_size: many; v_call: TRBV7-2; d_call: -; cdr3_aa: ASSPGWTQPQH
clone_size: many; v_call: TRBV9; d_call: -; cdr3_aa: ASSRGSEKLF
clone_size: few; v_call: TRBV3-1; d_call: -; cdr3_aa: ASSLGPPVGQPQH
clone_size: -; v_call: TRBV11-2; d_call: -; cdr3_aa: ASSLVFTDISGNTIY
clone_size: -; v_call: TRBV29-1; d_call: -; cdr3_aa: SGASSSYEQY
clone_size: few; v_call: TRBV27; d_call: TRBD1; cdr3_aa: ASSLNPGDRSPSNYGYT
clone_size: once; v_call: TRBV2; d_call: -; cdr3_aa: ASSATDIGSPLH
clone_size: many; v_call: TRBV28; d_call: TRBD1; cdr3_aa: ASGNRGESYEQY
clone_size: many; v_call: TRBV4-2; d_call: -; cdr3_aa: ASSREGGEKLF
clone_size: many; v_call: TRBV29-1; d_call: TRBD1; cdr3_aa: SARQGYYGYT
clone_size: -; v_call: TRBV6-5; d_call: TRBD1; cdr3_aa: ASSYSGTVRYYT
clone_size: few; v_call: TRBV5-1; d_call: -; cdr3_aa: ASSLGGISYNEQF
clone_size: few; v_call: TRBV29-1; d_call: TRBD2; cdr3_aa: SVGWDTLAGEAF
clone_size: few; v_call: TRBV5-1; d_call: -; cdr3_aa: ASSSTDPSRYAF
clone_size: -; v_call: TRBV7-9; d_call: TRBD1; cdr3_aa: ASSSTGGTYNSPLH
clone_size: few; v_call: TRBV10-3; d_call: -; cdr3_aa: ASKGLLKETQY
clone_size: few; v_call: TRBV24-1; d_call: -; cdr3_aa: ATSDGDHSPGELF
clone_size: few; v_call: TRBV9; d_call: -; cdr3_aa: ASSGGGPEQPQH
clone_size: many; v_call: TRBV4-3; d_call: -; cdr3_aa: ASSQTGLIDNQPQH
clone_size: once; v_call: TRBV6-2/TRBV6-3; d_call: -; cdr3_aa: ASSLLGPIYEQY
clone_size: many; v_call: TRBV6-2/TRBV6-3; d_call: TRBD1; cdr3_aa: ASNYLLGQGSSYNEQF
clone_size: few; v_call: TRBV20-1; d_call: -; cdr3_aa: SARDPGTANTEAF
clone_size: few; v_call: TRBV6-1; d_call: -; cdr3_aa: ASSAYGNYGYT
clone_size: -; v_call: TRBV4-3; d_call: -; cdr3_aa: ASSTDRDYYNEQF
clone_size: -; v_call: TRBV20-1; d_call: -; cdr3_aa: SALGEGAEDSPLH
clone_size: many; v_call: TRBV10-3; d_call: -; cdr3_aa: AISEGRKEETQY
clone_size: many; v_call: TRBV7-3; d_call: -; cdr3_aa: ASSFLLNTEAF
clone_size: many; v_call: TRBV29-1; d_call: TRBD1; cdr3_aa: SVGRGLNQPQH
clone_size: few; v_call: TRBV6-2/TRBV6-3; d_call: -; cdr3_aa: ASSLWEGVGQETQY
clone_size: many; v_call: TRBV27; d_call: TRBD1; cdr3_aa: ASSFRTGGDTQY
clone_size: few; v_call: TRBV12-3/TRBV12-4; d_call: -; cdr3_aa: ASTLFGLYGYT